This T cell receptor (beta chain) stems from a study of T cell responses to AZD1222 COVID-19 vaccine. Notes on the study in general: Unmutated variant regions are reportedly the target of nearly half of TCRs that are spike-specific. Recipients of AZD1222 seropositive at baseline numbered only 6 or 7.

Points on this clone: The target antigen is unknown.

CDR3 size: 15 residues. Germline CDR1 reads SGHVS; CDR2 reads FNYEAQ. The V end was cut by 5 bases, the J end by 0 bases, with 10 bases between. Clones were sequenced by immunoSEQ multiplex PCR, and TCRdb holds only the in-frame ones, with some missing. The profile shows 130,000 to 150,000 clones, roughly nine tenths of them singletons. The sample here was peripheral blood, taken on day 0 of AZD1222 vaccination. The V call is TRBV7-6, the J call TRBJ1-4; D is possibly TRBD1 (5 bases). This clonotype was sampled from an adult in good health. DNA of the CDR3: TGTGCCAGCAGCGTCGACAGCTCAACTAATGAAAAACTGTTTTTT. Translation gives CASSVDSSTNEKLFF.